What follows describes a single TCR beta chain. What this receptor recognizes is not known. No much larger clonotype is one base removed from it; base qualities were not supplied. This specimen comes from a study of identical twins (dated by TCRdb to about 2016). Study-wide context: To test whether fetal clonotypes persist, the study used deep sequencing on TCR alpha and beta repertoires from monozygotic twins, unrelated adults of various ages, and cord blood. Replicate twin experiments were performed at different times using different library preparation protocols to rule out contamination. Study-wide findings and limitations: Because the same donors could not be followed over many years, conclusions were based on cross-sectional statistical analysis. In monozygotic twins, out-of-frame TCR alpha sharing was systematically underestimated by recombination models, although the models agreed with sharing between unrelated individuals. In beta out-of-frame sequences, excess twin sharing was weaker, because having fewer shared sequences lowered the signal-to-noise ratio. Zero-insertion analyses could be partly confounded by invariant T cells such as MAIT and iNKT, though diverse VJ usage argued against such confounding for most clonotypes. Abundant cord blood beta clonotypes carried fewer insertions; young adult naive repertoires showed a weaker similar trend, while memory repertoires showed none. Compared with coincidental sharing between unrelated individuals, out-of-frame TCR alpha sequences shared between twins had an excess of sequences with low generation probability.

Trimmed from V: 4 bases; trimmed from J: 4 bases; junction bases lacking a gene match: 16. The germline V gene supplies CDR1 SGHRS and CDR2 YFSETQ. There are 18 amino acids in the CDR3, from cysteine to phenylalanine inclusive. Just the 54-base CDR3 DNA is kept, in frame starting at base 1. The library was produced with 5' RACE. The sequencer listed for this sample is Illumina HiSeq 2000. Template switching added a universal primer binding site, and the final cDNA carried a unique molecular identifier that allowed TCR cDNA molecules to be counted accurately. First-strand cDNA for TCR alpha and beta chains was synthesized from specific primers in the conserved constant-segment region. To control for contamination, every cDNA library was double barcoded, receiving both a SMART-Mk sample barcode and Illumina barcodes. Two successive PCR steps introduced TruSeq adapter sequences along with Illumina sample barcodes. Sequencing of the TCR alpha and beta cDNA libraries was done on the Illumina HiSeq platform using custom primers. On the authors' methods: Raw reads were processed with MiGEC to extract unique molecular identifiers, and MiXCR was used to determine CDR3 positions. Recombination models were inferred per individual with the repgenHMM and IGoR tools using an EM algorithm. Shared clonotype analysis was performed with the tcR package in R, normalizing sharing by the product of cloneset sizes. To study raw recombination without the effects of thymic and clonal selection, out-of-frame nonproductive sequences were analyzed. The public reads were reanalyzed by TCRdb: fastp trimming at Q25, MiXCR alignment, in-frame beta chains only. Entries that share a CDR3 protein sequence are merged under the most common genes and DNA. The V and J calls and clone size come from TCRdb's table, not from the authors' own analysis. The sample contains approximately 280,000 distinct CDR3 sequences, more than 6.5% of them found a single time. The ten largest account for around 2.1% of the sample.

Every donor in the study was a healthy Caucasian. Three pairs of female monozygotic twins, all aged about 18 to 29 years, were included in the twin cohort. Miltenyi CD45RO+ enrichment and human naive T-cell isolation kits were used to isolate memory (CD45RO+) and naive T cells from PBMC. These same records also appear under a second study, on yellow fever vaccine responses in identical twins. Drawing on the second study: The T cell response to vaccination in identical twins was reported by the authors to appear partly convergent and partly personalized. Focusing on identical twins, the study followed the T cell clones that responded to the vaccine, and did so with precision.

The receptor chain draws on TRBV5-1 and TRBJ2-1; 8 nucleotides in the junction match TRBD2. The source is a woman between 18 and 29 years old in good health. Sequencing was done on a sample of memory (CD45RO+) T cells sorted from blood. This specimen's cell subset or site label, interpreted: CD45RO+ enriched T cells. The nucleotide sequence reads as follows: TGCGCCAGCAGCGCCGTACTAGCGGAAATTTCATTATACAATGAGCAGTTCTTC. Its amino acids are CASSAVLAEISLYNEQFF.